This T cell receptor beta chain came from a study of OX40 agonist ivuxolimab in advanced cancers. Looking at the study overall: Ivuxolimab was delivered to patients intravenously every 2 weeks at doses spanning 0.01 to 10 mg/kg. The mean age was approximately 56 years, ranging from 23 to 79, with around four fifths of participants male. Study results and caveats: Some patients who did not respond also had low normalized T-cell clonal expansion.

This CDR3 is 15 amino acids long. CDR1 is SGHTA, CDR2 FQGNSA, per germline. The V end lost 3 bases, the J end lost 6 bases, and 17 bases lay between the germline ends. Repertoires were generated with immunoSEQ multiplex PCR, while TCRdb's copy carries only in-frame clones and drops some. Altogether under 40,000 clones are present, around 74% being singletons, with the ten largest covering roughly a fifth. This clone has just a few counts. The antigen remains undetermined. The clonotype comes from an adult with an advanced solid tumor such as melanoma, head and neck, liver or kidney cancer. The chain uses TRBV7-2 and TRBJ1-2; D not resolved. The starting material was CD4+ or CD8+ T cells sorted from blood, obtained in a trial of the OX40 agonist ivuxolimab. The CDR3 sequence is CASSLESWVRDGYTF. CDR3 sequence (DNA): TGTGCCAGCAGCTTGGAGTCCTGGGTTCGCGATGGCTACACCTTC.